One and the same sample provided the 22 T cell receptor beta chains below, sequenced in a study of cytomegalovirus exposure and HLA in healthy donors. PCR was performed using 60 Vbeta and 13 Jbeta primers. Profiling relied on immunoSEQ multiplex PCR, and the TCRdb table lists in-frame clones only, not all of them. The sample lists 60,000 to 80,000 clones, more than 70% occurring once. Sequenced: PBMCs. Source of these receptors: a woman aged 25 to 39 in good health and CMV-seronegative.

The rearrangement uses TRBV6-6 and TRBJ2-7; D may be TRBD1 (6 bases). There are 15 residues in the CDR3. V shed 4 bases and J shed 1 base, with 14 bases lying between them. Germline lookup yields CDR1 MNHNY and CDR2 SVGAGI (reference sequence). This chain's CDR3 is CASSSTGHPSYEQYV. CDR3 coding DNA: TGTGCCAGCAGTTCAACAGGGCACCCATCCTACGAGCAGTACGTC.

The V gene is TRBV9, the J gene TRBJ2-5; 7 bases fit TRBD1. The CDR3 totals 16 residues. The germline gives CDR1 SGDLS, CDR2 YYNGEE. The V and J ends lost 3 bases and 0 bases, in that order; junction bases with no gene match: 8. The CDR3, as DNA: TGTGCCAGCAGCGCCAACATACAGGGGTACCAAGAGACCCAGTACTTC. This codes for CASSANIQGYQETQYF.

The J gene is TRBJ1-3, the V gene TRBV5-1, with D perhaps matching TRBD1 (5 bases). The germline V gene has CDR1 SGHRS and CDR2 YFSETQ. The V end was cut by 4 bases, the J end by 2 bases, with 16 bases between. CDR3 length: 16 residues. The CDR3 bases are TGCGCCAGCAGCAGCTCCTCGGGGGGGACTGGAAACACCATATATTTT. Residues: CASSSSSGGTGNTIYF.

The gene calls are TRBV28 and TRBJ1-5; D unclear. Germline-derived CDR1 and CDR2 are MDHEN and SYDVKM. The CDR3 length is 11 residues. Trimming cost V 9 bases and J 1 base, with 4 bases left between them. The CDR3 bases are TGTGCCAGGAGGAGCAATCAGCCCCAGCATTTT. It codes for CARRSNQPQHF.

Notes on this clone: One end of the junction varies from germline; a read error may be responsible. The V gene is TRBV7-9, the J gene TRBJ1-5, with a tentative D call TRBD1 (6 bases). The CDR3 has 11 residues. Germline V gives CDR1 SEHNR, CDR2 FQNEAQ (reference sequence). The DNA for the CDR3 is TGTGCCAGCAGCATAGCAGGGGCCCAGCATTTT. Encoded protein: CASSIAGAQHF.

The chain carries TRBV7-2 and TRBJ1-5, with 7 bases that match TRBD1. The length of the CDR3 is 16 residues. Per the germline V gene, CDR1 is SGHTA and CDR2 is FQGNSA. With 1 base clipped from V and 9 bases from J, the junction kept 12 bases outside the gene matches. This CDR3 is CASSLEGAGTPRPQHF. CDR3 DNA: TGTGCCAGCAGCTTAGAGGGGGCCGGGACGCCTCGGCCCCAGCATTTT.

The chain combines TRBV6-1 with TRBJ2-7; 10 bases match TRBD1. The J segment lost 0 bases and the V segment lost 4 bases, leaving 6 bases of the junction unmatched. This CDR3 spans 16 amino acids. Germline CDR1 and CDR2: MNHNS and SASEGT. The CDR3 spells CASSGIRDRGSYEQYF. CDR3 bases: TGTGCCAGCAGTGGAATCCGGGACAGGGGCTCCTACGAGCAGTACTTC.

The rearrangement joins TRBV9 to TRBJ2-1; 8 bases agree with TRBD1. The CDR3 runs 15 residues. CDR1 is SGDLS, CDR2 YYNGEE, per germline. V dropped 0 bases and J dropped 4; count of bases not matched to a gene: 3. The CDR3 coding sequence is TGTGCCAGCAGCGTAGGGGACAGGTTTTACAATGAGCAGTTCTTC. Its translation is CASSVGDRFYNEQFF.

This clone was seen once. The chain links TRBV7-2 to TRBJ1-1, with D possibly being TRBD1 (6 bases). CDR1 and CDR2 from the germline V gene are SGHTA and FQGNSA. V was clipped by 0 bases and J by 11 bases, with 16 bases between them. The CDR3 extends over 14 amino acids. The CDR3 protein is CASSLAGAGRSAFF. The CDR3 region has the DNA TGTGCCAGCAGCTTAGCGGGGGCCGGCCGGAGTGCTTTCTTT.

The chain links TRBV18 to TRBJ2-1; D not certain. Trimming removed 3 bases from V and 6 bases from J, with 15 bases in between. The CDR3 has 15 amino acids. Germline V CDR1 and CDR2: KGHSH, LQKENI. CDR3 protein: CASSPSGLLGNEQFF. The CDR3 coding sequence is TGTGCCAGCTCACCGTCAGGTCTTTTGGGCAATGAGCAGTTCTTC.

The DNA of the CDR3 is TGTGCCTGGAGTGGTGGACATTACTACGAGCAGTACTTC. Translating it yields CAWSGGHYYEQYF. The genes are TRBV30 and TRBJ2-7, with a weak D call TRBD1 (5 bases). CDR1 and CDR2 (germline): GTSNPN, SVGIG (reference sequence). Between the trimmed V and J ends, which lost 1 base and 3 bases, there was a span of 10 bases. This CDR3 region has 13 residues.

This clone was detected a few times. J is TRBJ1-1 and V is TRBV29-1, with D unresolved. This CDR3 is built from 13 residues. With 2 bases removed from V and 6 bases from J, the gap between germline ends came to 13 bases. In germline, CDR1 is SQVTM, CDR2 ANQGSEA. The DNA of the CDR3 is TGCAGCGTTGAATTCCAGGTTCGGCCTGAAGCTTTCTTT. Translated: CSVEFQVRPEAFF.

The chain joins TRBV27 to TRBJ2-6; no clear D. Germline V gene lookup returns CDR1 MNHEY and CDR2 SMNVEV (reference sequence). This CDR3 comprises 12 residues. V shed 11 bases and J shed 8 bases, with 13 bases lying between them. The CDR3 DNA follows: TGTGCCCTCCGGGTAGGCACCAACGTCCTGACTTTC. It translates to CALRVGTNVLTF.

The chain carries TRBV7-9 and TRBJ2-5; 9 bases line up with TRBD1. The CDR3 runs 15 residues. The V gene's germline CDR1 is SEHNR and CDR2 FQNEAQ (reference sequence). J gave up 4 bases and V 7 bases, and 10 bases lay outside the gene matches. CDR3 in amino acids: CASTRRTGGIETQYF. In nucleotides, the CDR3 is TGTGCCAGCACCCGTCGTACAGGGGGCATAGAGACCCAGTACTTC.

The V gene is TRBV28, the J gene TRBJ1-2; 7 bases are shared with TRBD1. With 5 bases clipped from V and 4 bases from J, the junction kept 1 base outside the gene matches. CDR3 length equals 12 residues. The germline CDR1 and CDR2 sequences are MDHEN and SYDVKM. The DNA for the CDR3 is TGTGCCAGCAGTAGGGGGCTCTATGGCTACACCTTC. Amino acid sequence: CASSRGLYGYTF.

The chain uses TRBV7-9 and TRBJ2-7; D remains ambiguous. This CDR3 region has 12 residues. Germline V CDR1 and CDR2: SEHNR, FQNEAQ (reference sequence). Trimming removed 5 bases at V and 2 bases at J, with 7 bases between. As DNA, the CDR3 is TGTGCCAGCAGCAATGGGCCCTACGAGCAGTACTTC. It yields the protein CASSNGPYEQYF.

The chain is built from TRBV19 and TRBJ1-4; no reliable D call. V was cut by 5 bases and J by 0 bases, with 10 bases left in between. This CDR3 region has 15 residues. Germline loops: CDR1 LNHDA, CDR2 SQIVND (reference sequence). CDR3 DNA sequence: TGTGCCAGTAGTTCATACACGACAACTAATGAAAAACTGTTTTTT. This sequence encodes CASSSYTTTNEKLFF. Together with reference TRBV19 and TRBJ1-4, the CDR3 gives the full variable domain: DGGITQSPKYLFRKEGQNVTLSCEQNLNHDAMYWYRQDPGQGLRLIYYSQIVNDFQKGDIAEGYSVSREKKESFPLTVTSAQKNPTAFYLCASSSYTTTNEKLFFGSGTQLSVL.

The rearrangement joins TRBV28 to TRBJ2-7; D unclear. The germline gives CDR1 MDHEN, CDR2 SYDVKM. V was trimmed by 3 bases and J by 6 bases, leaving 15 bases between them. The CDR3 sequence is 14 residues long. CDR3 loop: CASSFGRFVVEQYF. The CDR3 region has the DNA TGTGCCAGCAGTTTTGGCAGGTTCGTTGTCGAGCAGTACTTC.

This chain links TRBV14 with TRBJ2-7, with TRBD2 matching 9 bases. The CDR3 is made up of 18 amino acids. Per germline, CDR1 SGHDN and CDR2 FVKESK. Germline trimming cut 1 base from V and 6 bases from J; bases unmatched to any gene: 16. The CDR3 sequence is CASSQGRGRALAGGEQYF. For the CDR3, the DNA is TGTGCCAGCAGCCAAGGACGTGGTCGGGCACTAGCGGGCGGCGAGCAGTACTTC.

V is TRBV7-3 and J is TRBJ1-1; D is ambiguous. The CDR3 covers 15 residues. Deletions cut 1 base from V and 4 bases from J, with 13 bases between. Germline loops: CDR1 SGHTA, CDR2 FQGTGA. In DNA, the CDR3 is TGTGCCAGCAGCTTAAACGGGGTATCGGGCACTGAAGCTTTCTTT. It specifies CASSLNGVSGTEAFF. The whole variable domain, filled in from reference TRBV7-3 and TRBJ1-1, reads GAGVSQTPSNKVTEKGKYVELRCDPISGHTALYWYRQSLGQGPEFLIYFQGTGAADDSGLPNDRFFAVRPEGSVSTLKIQRTERGDSAVYLCASSLNGVSGTEAFFGQGTRLTVV.

This rearrangement joins TRBV5-1 to TRBJ2-7; 8 nucleotides agree with TRBD1. The V gene's germline CDR1 is SGHRS and CDR2 YFSETQ. This CDR3 region has 15 residues. V was pared by 0 bases and J by 4 bases, with 6 bases of the junction left unmatched. In DNA form, the CDR3 reads TGCGCCAGCAGCTTGGGGACAGGGATCGGGTACGAGCAGTACGTC. Protein: CASSLGTGIGYEQYV.

The chain links TRBV9 to TRBJ2-1; 7 bases are a match to TRBD2. The trim removed 3 bases at V and 0 bases at J, leaving 9 bases unmatched. This CDR3 is built from 17 residues. Germline lookup yields CDR1 SGDLS and CDR2 YYNGEE. The CDR3 loop is CASSDPGEGLSYNEQFF. For the CDR3, the DNA is TGTGCCAGCAGCGACCCGGGGGAGGGCCTCTCCTACAATGAGCAGTTCTTC. The full variable domain, its missing parts supplied by reference TRBV9 and TRBJ2-1, is DSGVTQTPKHLITATGQRVTLRCSPRSGDLSVYWYQQSLDQGLQFLIQYYNGEERAKGNILERFSAQQFPDLHSELNLSSLELGDSALYFCASSDPGEGLSYNEQFFGPGTRLTVL.